This TCR beta chain stems from a study of T-cell memory formation after mild COVID-19 (dated by TCRdb to the early 2020s). About the full investigation: Most TCR sequence clusters were specific to one of the two donors. Longitudinal TCRalpha and TCRbeta repertoire sequencing tracked T-cell clones expanding and contracting after mild COVID-19 in a couple of donors. Two young, previously healthy adult volunteers, one female and one male, were included in the cohort. The study at large found these results: Some responding clones were detected in pre-infection memory, suggesting pre-existing cross-reactive memory T cells joined the SARS-CoV-2 response. Balanced CD4/CD8 phenotypes were observed for clones contracting from day 15 to 85, whereas a bias towards CD4+ was observed for a second wave of clones expanding from day 15 to 37. The study covered only two mild cases, and larger cohorts including severe cases with pre-infection samples were considered necessary. Contracting CD4+ clones turned up mainly in the CM and EM memory subsets, whereas EMRA was where CD8+ clones were enriched. SARS-CoV-2 specificity of the second-wave clones peaking on day 37 was not confirmed.

Ficoll-Paque density gradient centrifugation was used to isolate PBMCs. This clonotype was counted at least ten times. Its binding antigen is unknown. The sample holds no much larger clone one base away, and base qualities are not on file. The sequencer listed for this sample is Illumina NovaSeq 6000. TCRalpha and TCRbeta cDNA libraries were built by 5'RACE with constant-segment primers, adding sample barcodes and unique molecular identifiers. RNA was extracted from every sample with Trizol reagent. The libraries were amplified in two PCR steps, and the second step added a second sample barcode and Illumina TruSeq adapters. Sequencing of the libraries was done on an Illumina NovaSeq, producing 2 x 150 bp paired-end reads. The original methods were these. The reads were demultiplexed and collapsed into UMI-guided consensus sequences using migec v1.2.7. Using mixcr v2.1.11, UMI consensuses were aligned to TRA and TRB V and J templates and then assembled into clonotypes. Expanded or contracted clonotypes were those called significant by both edgeR and NoisET, with noise models trained on biological replicates. For edgeR calls, the thresholds were a false discovery rate-adjusted p below 0.01 and a log2 fold-change of 1. As an exploratory analysis of dynamics, PCA with hierarchical clustering was applied to max-normalized trajectories of the 1000 most abundant clonotypes. Separately sequenced CD4+ and CD8+ repertoires were used to assign the CD4 or CD8 phenotype of responding clones. The public reads were quality trimmed at Q25 with fastp and then assembled into clones with MiXCR by TCRdb, keeping productive beta chains. Under each unique CDR3 protein, matching rows form one entry showing the most common genes and DNA. The V and J calls shown here were made by TCRdb, not taken from the authors' results. A total of 100,000 or so distinct CDR3 sequences appear in this sample, approximately 12% of them only once. Approximately 39% of the sample lies in the top ten.

CDR1 and CDR2 are drawn from the germline V gene: SGHAT, FQNNGV. Trimming leaves V shorter by 4 bases and J shorter by 0 bases, with the junction holding 4 bases beyond the gene matches. From the cysteine up to the phenylalanine, the CDR3 has a length of 16 residues. Kept here is only the CDR3 DNA, which spans 48 bases and is read in frame from base 1. Sequencing was performed on PBMCs or a T cell subset sorted from them (not recorded which). The sequence joins TRBV11-2 to TRBJ2-2, with 8 central nucleotides matching TRBD1. The TCR sequence derives from a man aged 18 to 29 who had mild COVID-19 (a few samples of this study predate the infection). The sample titles of this study are shuffled in the database, so cell type and time point are left out; the donor was told from shared clones. The sequence in DNA is TGTGCCAGCAGCTCATCGACAGGGGCGAACACCGGGGAGCTGTTTTTT. Translated, this gives CASSSSTGANTGELFF. When the CDR3 is completed using the reference TRBV11-2 and TRBJ2-2 genes on either side, the full variable domain is EAGVAQSPRYKIIEKRQSVAFWCNPISGHATLYWYQQILGQGPKLLIQFQNNGVVDDSQLPKDRFSAERLKGVDSTLKIQPAKLEDSAVYLCASSSSTGANTGELFFGEGSRLTVL.